This is a list of T cell receptor beta chains from one sample in a study of cytomegalovirus exposure and HLA in healthy donors. Only in-frame clones appear in the TCRdb table, and some are missing; sequencing was by immunoSEQ multiplex PCR. In the table there are around 190,000 clones, about 83% of which are singletons. Sequenced sample: PBMCs. These receptors all come from a female donor in good health and CMV-seronegative. Each CDR3 is given with its conserved first and last residue. A D gene is named only where the DNA matches it firmly. Clone size, where shown, is once, few, many, or a class for clones that have expanded.

V	size	J	D	CDR3	DNA
TRBV4-3	few	TRBJ1-2	.	CASSQDRPGGYGYTF	TGCGCCAGCAGCCAAGATAGGCCAGGAGGTTATGGCTACACCTTC
TRBV2	.	TRBJ2-7	.	CASQGVAYEQYF	TGTGCCAGCCAGGGTGTTGCCTACGAGCAGTACTTC
TRBV7-9	.	TRBJ1-1	.	CATPSKTGNTEAFF	TGTGCCACTCCTTCTAAGACGGGTAACACTGAAGCTTTCTTT
TRBV11-1	.	TRBJ1-1	.	CASSRGPFGRGGEAFF	TGTGCCAGCAGCCGGGGTCCGTTTGGGCGAGGAGGTGAAGCTTTCTTT
TRBV29-1	.	TRBJ1-1	.	CSVHGHANTEAFF	TGCAGCGTTCACGGACACGCGAACACTGAAGCTTTCTTT
TRBV11-3	.	TRBJ1-1	.	CASSPRGPEAFF	TGTGCCAGCAGCCCCAGGGGACCTGAAGCTTTCTTT
TRBV19	.	TRBJ2-3	TRBD1	CASSIRDRVADTQYF	TGTGCCAGTAGTATTCGGGACAGGGTAGCAGATACGCAGTATTTT
TRBV27	.	TRBJ1-5	TRBD1	CASSPARGLQPQHF	TGTGCCAGCAGTCCCGCCAGGGGGCTTCAGCCCCAGCATTTT
TRBV28	.	TRBJ2-4	.	CASSLRGGQYF	TGTGCCAGCAGTTTGAGGGGAGGCCAGTACTTC
TRBV11-3	.	TRBJ1-1	.	CASSRSADSMNTEAFF	TGTGCCAGCAGCCGATCCGCGGACAGTATGAACACTGAAGCTTTCTTT
TRBV27	.	TRBJ2-7	.	CASSHSGLTDYEQYF	TGTGCCAGCAGTCACTCGGGACTTACAGACTACGAGCAGTACTTC
TRBV25-1	once	TRBJ2-5	TRBD1	CASSGRQGSQETQYF	TGTGCCAGCAGTGGACGACAGGGATCCCAAGAGACCCAGTACTTC
TRBV9	.	TRBJ2-2	.	CASSVGSGINTGELFF	TGTGCCAGCAGCGTAGGATCCGGGATTAACACCGGGGAGCTGTTTTTT
TRBV2	.	TRBJ2-1	TRBD1	CASSEERQGYNEQFF	TGTGCCAGCAGTGAAGAGAGACAGGGCTACAATGAGCAGTTCTTC
TRBV7-9	few	TRBJ2-3	TRBD2	CASTRLAGETDTQYF	TGTGCCAGCACCCGACTAGCGGGGGAGACAGATACGCAGTATTTT
TRBV5-6	.	TRBJ1-4	.	CASSSMLGSNEKLFF	TGTGCCAGCAGCAGTATGCTCGGTTCTAATGAAAAACTGTTTTTT
TRBV5-4	.	TRBJ1-5	TRBD1	CASSLGGDSRQPQHF	TGTGCCAGCAGCTTGGGAGGGGACAGCCGTCAGCCCCAGCATTTT
TRBV7-9	once	TRBJ2-5	TRBD2	CSSSFRLAGQETQYF	TGTTCCAGCAGCTTCAGGCTAGCGGGCCAAGAGACCCAGTACTTC
TRBV7-8	.	TRBJ1-2	.	CASTPNAGARYGYTF	TGTGCCAGCACCCCGAATGCGGGGGCGAGATATGGCTACACCTTC
TRBV28	.	TRBJ2-7	TRBD1	CASSGSSGQYYEQYF	TGTGCCAGCAGTGGTAGCTCGGGACAGTATTACGAGCAGTACTTC
TRBV18	.	TRBJ2-7	.	CASSPRVLGEQYF	TGTGCCAGCTCACCGCGGGTTCTCGGCGAGCAGTACTTC
TRBV9	few	TRBJ2-1	TRBD2	CASGRLAVSGDEQFF	TGTGCCAGCGGTCGACTAGCGGTATCAGGTGATGAGCAGTTCTTC
TRBV19	few	TRBJ1-4	TRBD1	CASGTGVGEKLFF	TGTGCCAGCGGCACAGGGGTGGGTGAAAAACTGTTTTTT
TRBV29-1	.	TRBJ1-1	TRBD1	CSVWTGSNTEAFF	TGCAGCGTCTGGACAGGGAGTAACACTGAAGCTTTCTTT
TRBV2	.	TRBJ1-1	.	CASTETRDLRKAFF	TGTGCCAGCACCGAGACTAGGGACCTAAGAAAAGCTTTCTTT
TRBV18	.	TRBJ2-6	.	CASSLRGQGAGANVLTF	TGTGCCAGCTCACTACGTGGGCAGGGTGCCGGGGCCAACGTCCTGACTTTC
TRBV11-3	once	TRBJ2-5	TRBD1	CASSILRQGKETQYF	TGTGCCAGCAGCATCCTTAGACAGGGGAAGGAGACCCAGTACTTC
TRBV7-9	.	TRBJ2-1	TRBD1	CASSLTWTGGHEQFF	TGTGCCAGCAGCTTAACTTGGACAGGGGGGCATGAGCAGTTCTTC
TRBV14	.	TRBJ2-1	TRBD2	CASSQGFVREVIAEQFF	TGTGCCAGCAGCCAAGGGTTCGTACGGGAGGTGATAGCTGAGCAGTTCTTC
TRBV7-3	.	TRBJ2-1	TRBD1	CASSLMGQGNEQFF	TGTGCCAGCAGCTTAATGGGACAGGGAAATGAGCAGTTCTTC
TRBV28	.	TRBJ1-2	TRBD1	CASRSAGTGASTF	TGTGCCAGCAGGAGCGCCGGGACAGGGGCATCCACCTTC
TRBV2	.	TRBJ2-5	TRBD1	CASSTPGQRRETQYF	TGTGCCAGCAGTACACCGGGACAGAGGAGAGAGACCCAGTACTTC
TRBV4-1	.	TRBJ2-7	TRBD2	CASSQELAGGAGYEQYF	TGCGCCAGCAGCCAAGAACTAGCGGGAGGGGCCGGGTACGAGCAGTACTTC
TRBV23-1	.	TRBJ1-5	TRBD1	CASSLGDSPNQPQHF	TGCGCCAGCAGCCTAGGGGACAGCCCCAATCAGCCCCAGCATTTT
TRBV19	.	TRBJ2-3	TRBD2	CASSTGLAGGSSTDTQYF	TGTGCCAGTAGTACCGGACTAGCGGGAGGCTCTAGCACAGATACGCAGTATTTT
TRBV5-1	few	TRBJ2-7	TRBD1	CASSLGQGASYEQYF	TGCGCCAGCAGCTTGGGCCAGGGGGCCTCCTACGAGCAGTACTTC
TRBV12-5	.	TRBJ2-5	TRBD2	CASGFRTSGVLETQYF	TGTGCTAGTGGTTTCAGGACTAGCGGGGTGCTGGAGACCCAGTACTTC